The source of this T cell receptor beta chain is a study of spatial heterogeneity in lung cancer. Overall study context: A unique TCR and UMI combination showed up more than ten times in raw reads, on average.

The study tagged each TCR cDNA molecule with a unique molecular identifier. TCRdb processed the 5' RACE reads anew with MiXCR; each CDR3 protein has one entry. The sample has approximately 6,200 distinct CDR3 sequences, about 17% seen once; the top ten hold over 15%. Time point denoted: sample taken at primary tumor resection. The sequenced material consisted of unsorted whole RNA from tumor, nontumor lung or frozen PBMC. The clonotype comes from a male donor with early-stage non-small cell lung cancer. Sequenced here: normal lung tissue next to the tumor, sampled at surgery.

CDR3: CASSAGKGRYEQYF. The CDR3 DNA reads as TGTGCCAGCAGCGCAGGAAAGGGCCGCTACGAGCAGTACTTC. The rearrangement joins TRBV7-2 to TRBJ2-7; D is unresolved. Trimming pared 5 bases from V and 3 bases from J, leaving 14 bases between. The CDR3 runs to 14 residues. Per the germline V gene, CDR1 is SGHTA and CDR2 is FQGNSA.